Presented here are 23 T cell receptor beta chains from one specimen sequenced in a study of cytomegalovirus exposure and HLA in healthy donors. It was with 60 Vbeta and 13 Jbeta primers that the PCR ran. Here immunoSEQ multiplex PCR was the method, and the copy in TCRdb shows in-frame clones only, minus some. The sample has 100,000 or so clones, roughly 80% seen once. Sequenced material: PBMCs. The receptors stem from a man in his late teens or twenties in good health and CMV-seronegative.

CDR3 residues: CASSYGGTGGHEQYF. CDR3 sequence (DNA): TGTGCCAGCAGTTACGGCGGGACAGGGGGACACGAGCAGTACTTC. V usage is TRBV6-6 and J usage is TRBJ2-7; 11 nucleotides line up with TRBD1. Germline loops: CDR1 MNHNY, CDR2 SVGAGI (reference sequence). J was trimmed by 5 bases and V by 2 bases; bases with no gene match: 5. CDR3 length: 15 amino acids.

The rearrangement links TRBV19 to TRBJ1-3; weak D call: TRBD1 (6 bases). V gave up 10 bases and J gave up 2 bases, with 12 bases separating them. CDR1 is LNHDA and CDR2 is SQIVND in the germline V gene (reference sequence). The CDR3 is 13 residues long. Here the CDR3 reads CATERDTGNTIYF. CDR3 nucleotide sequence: TGTGCCACTGAGCGGGACACTGGAAACACCATATATTTT.

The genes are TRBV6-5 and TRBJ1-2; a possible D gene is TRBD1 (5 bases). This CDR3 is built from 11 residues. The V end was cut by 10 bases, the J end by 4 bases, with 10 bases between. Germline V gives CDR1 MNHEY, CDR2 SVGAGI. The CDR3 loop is CATSGAYGYTF. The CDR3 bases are TGTGCCACTTCTGGGGCCTATGGCTACACCTTC.

In DNA, the CDR3 is TGTGCCAGCAGTTTATTTCCTAGCCCCAGAGAGACCCAGTACTTC. Translated: CASSLFPSPRETQYF. The rearrangement uses TRBV27 and TRBJ2-5; a possible D gene is TRBD2 (5 bases). The V gene lost 1 base and the J gene lost 4 bases, with 13 bases spanning the gap. The germline gives CDR1 MNHEY, CDR2 SMNVEV (reference sequence). The CDR3 has 15 residues.

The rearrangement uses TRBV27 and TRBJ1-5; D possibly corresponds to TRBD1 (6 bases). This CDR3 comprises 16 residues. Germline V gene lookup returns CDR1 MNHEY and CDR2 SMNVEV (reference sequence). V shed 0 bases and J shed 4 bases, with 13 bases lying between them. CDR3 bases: TGTGCCAGCAGTTTATCTGGCAGGGGTAAGAATCAGCCCCAGCATTTT. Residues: CASSLSGRGKNQPQHF.

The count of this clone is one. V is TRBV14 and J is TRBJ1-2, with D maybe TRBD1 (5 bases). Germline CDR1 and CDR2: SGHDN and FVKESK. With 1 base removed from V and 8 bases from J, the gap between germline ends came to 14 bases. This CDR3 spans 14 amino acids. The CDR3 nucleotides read TGTGCCAGCAGCCAAGCCCTGCGGGGGAGCGGCTACACCTTC. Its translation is CASSQALRGSGYTF.

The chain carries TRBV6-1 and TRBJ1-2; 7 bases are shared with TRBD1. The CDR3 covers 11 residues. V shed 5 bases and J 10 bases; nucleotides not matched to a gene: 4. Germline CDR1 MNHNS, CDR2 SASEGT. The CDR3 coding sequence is TGTGCCAGCAGTCGGCAGGGGGACTACACCTTC. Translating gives CASSRQGDYTF.

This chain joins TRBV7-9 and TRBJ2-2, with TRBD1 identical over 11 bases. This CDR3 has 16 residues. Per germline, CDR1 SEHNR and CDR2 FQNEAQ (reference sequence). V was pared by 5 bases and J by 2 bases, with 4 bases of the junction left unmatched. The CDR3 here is CASSPGQGVNTGELFF. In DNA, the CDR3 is TGTGCCAGCAGCCCGGGACAGGGGGTAAACACCGGGGAGCTGTTTTTT.

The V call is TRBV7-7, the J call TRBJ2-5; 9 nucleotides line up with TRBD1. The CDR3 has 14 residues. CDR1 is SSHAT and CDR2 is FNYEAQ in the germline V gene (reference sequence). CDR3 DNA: TGTGCTAGCGTACCGGACAGGGGAACGGAGACCCAGTACTTC. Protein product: CASVPDRGTETQYF.

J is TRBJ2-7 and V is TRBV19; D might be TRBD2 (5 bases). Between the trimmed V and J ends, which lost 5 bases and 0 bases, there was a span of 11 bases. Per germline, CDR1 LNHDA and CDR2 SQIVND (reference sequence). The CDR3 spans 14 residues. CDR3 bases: TGTGCCAGTAGTTCAGCGGTTAGCTCCTACGAGCAGTACTTC. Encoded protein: CASSSAVSSYEQYF.

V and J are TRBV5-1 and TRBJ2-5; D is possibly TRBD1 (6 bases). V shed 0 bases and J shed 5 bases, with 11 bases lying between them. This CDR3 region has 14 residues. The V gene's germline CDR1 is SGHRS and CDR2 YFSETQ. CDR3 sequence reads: CASSLGTGLETQYF. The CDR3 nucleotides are TGCGCCAGCAGCTTGGGTACAGGGTTGGAGACCCAGTACTTC.

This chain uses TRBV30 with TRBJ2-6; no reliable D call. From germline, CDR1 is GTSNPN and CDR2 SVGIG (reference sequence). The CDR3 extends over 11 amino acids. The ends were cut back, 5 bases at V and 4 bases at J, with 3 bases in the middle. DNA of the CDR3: TGTGCCTGGGCGGGGGCCAACGTCCTGACTTTC. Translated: CAWAGANVLTF.

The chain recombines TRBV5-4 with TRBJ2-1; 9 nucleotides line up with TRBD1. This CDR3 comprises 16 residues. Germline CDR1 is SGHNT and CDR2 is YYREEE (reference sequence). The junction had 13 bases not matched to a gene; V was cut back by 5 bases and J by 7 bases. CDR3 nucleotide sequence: TGTGCCAGCAGTCGAGGGAGGGACAGGGTGAAGAATGAGCAGTTCTTC. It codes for CASSRGRDRVKNEQFF.

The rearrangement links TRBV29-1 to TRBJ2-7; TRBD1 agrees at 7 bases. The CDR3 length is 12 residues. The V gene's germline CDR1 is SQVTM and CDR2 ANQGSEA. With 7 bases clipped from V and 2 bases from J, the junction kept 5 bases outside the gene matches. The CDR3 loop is CSAGQATYEQYF. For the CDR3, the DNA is TGCAGCGCTGGACAGGCCACCTACGAGCAGTACTTC.

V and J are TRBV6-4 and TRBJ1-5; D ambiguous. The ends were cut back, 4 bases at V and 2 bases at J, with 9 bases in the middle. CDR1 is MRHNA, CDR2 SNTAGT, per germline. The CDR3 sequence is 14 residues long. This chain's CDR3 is CASSAGSGNQPQHF. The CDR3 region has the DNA TGTGCCAGCAGTGCGGGGTCGGGCAATCAGCCCCAGCATTTT.

For the CDR3, the DNA is TGTGCCAGCAGCTCGCCGGGGGGGGCCCGGGGTGAAAAACTGTTTTTT. This sequence encodes CASSSPGGARGEKLFF. V is TRBV7-2 and J is TRBJ1-4, with D tentatively TRBD1 (6 bases). Deletions cut 4 bases from V and 7 bases from J, with 19 bases between. From germline, CDR1 is SGHTA and CDR2 FQGNSA. The length of the CDR3 is 16 residues.

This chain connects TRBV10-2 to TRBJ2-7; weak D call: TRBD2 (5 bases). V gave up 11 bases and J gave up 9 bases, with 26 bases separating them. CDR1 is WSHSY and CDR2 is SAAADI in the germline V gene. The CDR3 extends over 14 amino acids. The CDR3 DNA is TGCGCCGGCCACCCGGGGATCCGGAGCGAAGTGCAGTACTTC. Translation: CAGHPGIRSEVQYF.

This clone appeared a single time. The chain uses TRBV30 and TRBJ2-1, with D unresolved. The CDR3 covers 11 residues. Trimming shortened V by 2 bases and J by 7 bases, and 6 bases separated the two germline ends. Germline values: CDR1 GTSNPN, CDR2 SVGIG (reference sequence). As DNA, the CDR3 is TGTGCCTGGAGTTACTTAAATGAGCAGTTCTTC. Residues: CAWSYLNEQFF.

The DNA of the CDR3 is TGTGCCAGCAGCTTAGGGGGTCCTAGCGGGATCATGTACGAGCAGTACTTC. Amino acids: CASSLGGPSGIMYEQYF. The chain has TRBV11-2 and TRBJ2-7; 9 positions agree with TRBD2. This CDR3 is built from 17 residues. V lost 1 base and J lost 4; bases outside the gene matches: 11. Germline CDR1 reads SGHAT; CDR2 reads FQNNGV.

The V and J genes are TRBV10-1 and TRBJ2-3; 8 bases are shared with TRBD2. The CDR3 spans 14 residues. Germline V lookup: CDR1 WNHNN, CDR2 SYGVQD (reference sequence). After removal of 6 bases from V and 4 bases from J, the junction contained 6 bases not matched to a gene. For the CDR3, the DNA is TGCGCCAGCAGGGCAAGCGGGAGTGCAGATACGCAGTATTTT. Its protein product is CASRASGSADTQYF.

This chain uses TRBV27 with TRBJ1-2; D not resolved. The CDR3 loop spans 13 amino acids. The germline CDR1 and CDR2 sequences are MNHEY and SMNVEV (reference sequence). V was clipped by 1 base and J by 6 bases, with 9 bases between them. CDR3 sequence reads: CASSLWPGDGYTF. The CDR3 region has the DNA TGTGCCAGCAGTTTATGGCCCGGGGATGGCTACACCTTC.

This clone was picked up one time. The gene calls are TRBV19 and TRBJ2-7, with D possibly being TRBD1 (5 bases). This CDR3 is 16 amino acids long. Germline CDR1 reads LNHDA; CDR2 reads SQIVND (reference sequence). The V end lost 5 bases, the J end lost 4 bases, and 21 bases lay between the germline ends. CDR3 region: CASSARLAPGPYEQYF. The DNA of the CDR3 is TGTGCCAGTAGTGCCCGGTTGGCACCAGGGCCATACGAGCAGTACTTC.

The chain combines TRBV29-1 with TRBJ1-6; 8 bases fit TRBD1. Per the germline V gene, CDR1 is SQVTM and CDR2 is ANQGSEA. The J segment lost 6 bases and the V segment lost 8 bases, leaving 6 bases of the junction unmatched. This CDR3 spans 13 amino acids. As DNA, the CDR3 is TGCAGCACACAGGACAGGGTTAATTCACCCCTCCACTTT. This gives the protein CSTQDRVNSPLHF. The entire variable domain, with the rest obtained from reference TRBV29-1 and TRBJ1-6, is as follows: SAVISQKPSRDICQRGTSLTIQCQVDSQVTMMFWYRQQPGQSLTLIATANQGSEATYESGFVIDKFPISRPNLTFSTLTVSNMSPEDSSIYLCSTQDRVNSPLHFGNGTRLTVT.